The 12 T cell receptor beta chains reported below all come from one sample, sequenced in a study of T-cell reconstitution after alpha-beta-depleted transplantation in children. Preparation of the TCRbeta library was carried out with unique molecular identifiers. TCRdb reprocessed the PCR reads with MiXCR, giving one entry per CDR3 protein. Altogether around 600,000 distinct CDR3 sequences are present, over 15% being singletons, with the ten largest covering approximately 1.1%. The sequencing used PBMCs from the stem cell graft donor, collected from the stem cell graft. Receptors originate from a human donor who donated a stem cell graft to a child with acute myeloid leukemia.

The table lists this clonotype with a few counts. The chain is built from TRBV7-2 and TRBJ1-5; weak D call: TRBD1 (6 bases). The CDR3 extends over 16 amino acids. CDR1 SGHTA and CDR2 FQGNSA come from the germline V gene. The ends were cut back, 1 base at V and 7 bases at J, with 17 bases in the middle. CDR3 DNA sequence: TGTGCCAGCAGCTTAGTCGGGGGCGCGTCTGGGCAGCCCCAGCATTTT. Translating gives CASSLVGGASGQPQHF.

This clonotype has at least ten counts. The gene calls are TRBV5-1 and TRBJ2-1; D is uncertain. From germline, CDR1 is SGHRS and CDR2 YFSETQ. The CDR3 sequence is 12 residues long. Deletions cut 3 bases from V and 5 bases from J, with 6 bases between. The CDR3 protein is CASSSTDNEQFF. The CDR3 region has the DNA TGCGCCAGCAGCTCCACGGACAATGAGCAGTTCTTC.

There are a few counts of this clonotype. The chain has TRBV20-1 and TRBJ2-5; tentative D call: TRBD2 (5 bases). The CDR3 sequence is 13 residues long. CDR1 is DFQATT, CDR2 SNEGSKA, per germline (reference sequence). V lost 5 bases and J lost 5, with 15 bases in between. The CDR3 sequence is CSAPPTTQETQYF. The CDR3 nucleotides read TGCAGTGCTCCCCCGACTACTCAGGAGACCCAGTACTTC.

Only a few counts were recorded for this clonotype. The chain links TRBV6-5 to TRBJ1-4, with TRBD1 as a possible D gene (5 bases). The CDR3 loop spans 14 amino acids. Germline values: CDR1 MNHEY, CDR2 SVGAGI. Trimming took off 2 bases at V and 7 bases at J, with 11 bases between the two ends. The CDR3 nucleotides read TGTGCCAGCAGTTACGTAGCCGGGGGTGAAAAACTGTTTTTT. Encoded protein: CASSYVAGGEKLFF.

This clonotype was detected a few times. The chain combines TRBV9 with TRBJ1-1; D is unresolved. The CDR3 is 13 residues long. Trimming shortened V by 7 bases and J by 6 bases, and 16 bases separated the two germline ends. The germline CDR1 and CDR2 sequences are SGDLS and YYNGEE. CDR3 in DNA: TGTGCCAGCGCCCCCCCGACGGGTGCTGAAGCTTTCTTT. Its protein product is CASAPPTGAEAFF.

This clonotype has only a few counts. This chain joins TRBV12-3 or TRBV12-4 and TRBJ2-5; D may match TRBD1 or TRBD2 (5 bases each). V gave up 6 bases and J gave up 5 bases, with 16 bases separating them. The CDR3 runs 14 residues. The CDR3 region is CASSGDGGWETQYF. CDR3 bases: TGTGCCAGCAGCGGGGACGGTGGGTGGGAGACCCAGTACTTC.

A remark on this clonotype: This may come from a read error, since a much larger clone is one base off. This sequence joins TRBV20-1 and TRBJ2-1; D may be TRBD2 (6 bases). This CDR3 has 13 residues. Germline lookup yields CDR1 DFQATT and CDR2 SNEGSKA (reference sequence). The CDR3 sequence: CSAHKTSGPEHFF. CDR3 nucleotide sequence: TGCAGTGCTCACAAGACTAGTGGGCCCGAGCATTTCTTC.

This clonotype was observed at least ten times. The chain combines TRBV7-2 with TRBJ2-3; TRBD2 matches 8 bases. This CDR3 comprises 15 residues. J gave up 3 bases and V 1 base, and 3 bases lay outside the gene matches. Per germline, CDR1 SGHTA and CDR2 FQGNSA. The CDR3 sequence: CASSLGGLGTDTQYF. DNA for the CDR3: TGTGCCAGCAGCTTAGGGGGACTAGGAACAGATACGCAGTATTTT.

This clonotype was seen ten or more times. V is TRBV12-3 or TRBV12-4 and J is TRBJ2-1; 11 positions agree with TRBD2. The J segment lost 2 bases and the V segment lost 5 bases, leaving 5 bases of the junction unmatched. The CDR3 has 16 amino acids. The CDR3 spells CASSPTSGSAYNEQFF. CDR3 nucleotides: TGTGCCAGCAGTCCAACTAGCGGGAGCGCCTACAATGAGCAGTTCTTC.

The chain links TRBV6-1 to TRBJ1-1; D is possibly TRBD1 (5 bases). V shed 3 bases and J shed 3 bases, with 11 bases lying between them. Germline V gene lookup returns CDR1 MNHNS and CDR2 SASEGT. CDR3 size: 14 residues. The CDR3 loop is CASSEGPGDTEAFF. The DNA of the CDR3 is TGTGCCAGCAGTGAGGGACCGGGAGACACTGAAGCTTTCTTT.

The table lists this clonotype with many counts. The V call is TRBV7-2, the J call TRBJ2-7, with 10 bases that match TRBD1. The V segment lost 1 base and the J segment 3 bases; nucleotides outside the gene matches: 0. Germline V gives CDR1 SGHTA, CDR2 FQGNSA. This CDR3 spans 14 amino acids. The CDR3 reads CASSLGDRGYEQYF. CDR3 nucleotides: TGTGCCAGCAGCTTAGGGGACAGGGGCTACGAGCAGTACTTC. The complete variable domain, with remaining parts taken from reference TRBV7-2 and TRBJ2-7, reads GAGVSQSPSNKVTEKGKDVELRCDPISGHTALYWYRQSLGQGLEFLIYFQGNSAPDKSGLPSDRFSAERTGGSVSTLTIQRTQQEDSAVYLCASSLGDRGYEQYFGPGTRLTVT.

This chain uses TRBV3-1 with TRBJ2-1; the D gene is possibly TRBD2 (6 bases). This CDR3 contains 18 residues. V was cut by 4 bases and J by 2 bases, with 21 bases left in between. Per germline, CDR1 LGHDT and CDR2 YNNKEL (reference sequence). The DNA for the CDR3 is TGTGCCAGCAGCCCGTGGGGGGATCTTTTCGGGCCCTACAATGAGCAGTTCTTC. Its translation is CASSPWGDLFGPYNEQFF.